Below are 6 T cell receptor beta chains sequenced from a single sample in a study of T cell responses to AZD1222 COVID-19 vaccine (dated by TCRdb to the early 2020s). Read against the paper, the sample's time point label means: baseline before first vaccination. Library preparation employed the immunoSEQ multiplex PCR assay. TCRdb's version of the immuneACCESS table is confined to in-frame rearrangements and falls short of the full clone set. An unresolved V gene accounts for under half of the shortfall where checked; the remainder is of unknown origin. The sample data list fewer than 150,000 clones, and more than 85% of these were observed just once. 4% to 5.5% of the sample rests with the top ten. Sequenced here: peripheral blood, sampled on day 0 of AZD1222 vaccination. The receptors come from an adult in good health.

The chain uses TRBV3-1 (or the pseudogene TRBV3-2) and TRBJ1-5, with 7 bases that match TRBD1. Per the germline V gene, CDR1 is LGHDT and CDR2 is YNNKEL (reference sequence). V was pared by 3 bases and J by 5 bases, with 7 bases of the junction left unmatched. This CDR3 has 15 amino acids. CDR3: CASSQTPGGYQPQHF. In DNA form, the CDR3 reads TGTGCCAGCAGCCAGACACCAGGGGGGTATCAGCCCCAGCATTTT.

The chain combines TRBV6-5 with TRBJ1-1, with 7 bases that match TRBD1. The germline V gene encodes CDR1 MNHEY and CDR2 SVGAGI. This CDR3 comprises 14 residues. Trimming removed 6 bases from V and 4 bases from J; junction bases left unmatched: 8. The CDR3 protein is CASSLQGLSTEAFF. The CDR3 DNA reads as TGTGCCAGCAGCCTACAGGGGTTGAGCACTGAAGCTTTCTTT.

The chain uses TRBV25-1 and TRBJ2-2; 7 bases are shared with TRBD2. Germline assignment: CDR1 MGHDK and CDR2 SYGVNS. The CDR3 is 14 residues long. V dropped 2 bases and J dropped 9; count of bases not matched to a gene: 6. The CDR3 reads CASSEHTSEWELFF. CDR3 bases: TGTGCCAGCAGTGAACACACTAGCGAATGGGAGCTGTTTTTT.

This chain's CDR3 is CASSLGGTREQYF. CDR3 sequence (DNA): TGCGCCAGCAGCTTGGGGGGTACCAGGGAGCAGTACTTC. The gene calls are TRBV5-1 and TRBJ2-7; D unresolved. Germline V gene data show CDR1 as SGHRS and CDR2 as YFSETQ. This CDR3 is built from 13 residues. V lost 0 bases to trimming and J lost 7 bases, with 11 bases between them.

V is TRBV25-1 and J is TRBJ2-6, with D maybe TRBD1 (6 bases). This CDR3 is 15 amino acids long. Germline V CDR1 and CDR2: MGHDK, SYGVNS. V was pared by 5 bases and J by 3 bases, with 11 bases between. CDR3 bases: TGTGCCAGCAGTAAATTGGACAGTGGGGCCAACGTCCTGACTTTC. This gives the protein CASSKLDSGANVLTF.

This clone was seen ten or more times. CDR3 nucleotide sequence: TGTGCCAGCAGTGACGACAGTACAACCGGGGAGCTGTTTTTT. This translates into CASSDDSTTGELFF. V usage is TRBV6-4 and J usage is TRBJ2-2, with D possibly TRBD1 on 5 matching bases. Per the germline V gene, CDR1 is MRHNA and CDR2 is SNTAGT. Trimming cost V 2 bases and J 5 bases, with 9 bases left between them. There are 14 residues in the CDR3.